This T cell receptor beta chain came from a study of Ad26.COV2.S vaccination and SARS-CoV-2 variants. Germline V lookup: CDR1 SGHNT, CDR2 YYREEE (reference sequence). V lost 4 bases to trimming and J lost 5 bases, with 24 bases between them. CDR3 length: 17 amino acids. Sequencing was performed with immunoSEQ multiplex PCR; in TCRdb, only in-frame clones are kept and a portion is missing. Here the sample spans 200,000 to 250,000 clones, approximately 90% being singletons. In regard to this clone: No antigen is known for it.

Regarding the study as a whole: The TCR-based breadth and depth measures might underestimate overall T cell responses.

Regarding treatment: around 19 received Ad26.COV2.S at low or high dose, single or two shots; roughly 5 received placebo; per-sample allocation not given. The investigators took samples on day 63 after the first vaccine or placebo injection. The receptor was isolated from a person aged 18-65 years who received the Ad26.COV2.S COVID-19 vaccine or a placebo. The rearrangement links TRBV5-4 to TRBJ2-5, with D perhaps TRBD1 or TRBD2 (7 bases each). This material consisted of peripheral blood, taken in a trial of Ad26.COV2.S vaccine versus placebo. The CDR3 is CASSQSGGARQKETQYF. In DNA form, the CDR3 reads TGTGCCAGCAGCCAGTCAGGGGGGGCGAGACAGAAGGAGACCCAGTACTTC.